The source of this T cell receptor beta chain is a study of blood T cell repertoires in COVID-19. Generated by immunoSEQ multiplex PCR, the TCRdb table keeps only in-frame clones and is missing some. Among some 70,000 clones listed, 70% to 90% were seen once. Sequenced input: peripheral blood. The clonotype comes from a woman aged 80 or over with active COVID-19.

In DNA form, the CDR3 reads TGTGCCAGCAGTTTCAGCAGGATCAGGATTCAGCCCCAGCATTTT. Its translation: CASSFSRIRIQPQHF. The V call is TRBV27, the J call TRBJ1-5; no clear D gene. Germline values: CDR1 MNHEY, CDR2 SMNVEV (reference sequence). This CDR3 is built from 15 residues. Trimming left V 3 bases short and J 6 bases short, with 15 bases between.